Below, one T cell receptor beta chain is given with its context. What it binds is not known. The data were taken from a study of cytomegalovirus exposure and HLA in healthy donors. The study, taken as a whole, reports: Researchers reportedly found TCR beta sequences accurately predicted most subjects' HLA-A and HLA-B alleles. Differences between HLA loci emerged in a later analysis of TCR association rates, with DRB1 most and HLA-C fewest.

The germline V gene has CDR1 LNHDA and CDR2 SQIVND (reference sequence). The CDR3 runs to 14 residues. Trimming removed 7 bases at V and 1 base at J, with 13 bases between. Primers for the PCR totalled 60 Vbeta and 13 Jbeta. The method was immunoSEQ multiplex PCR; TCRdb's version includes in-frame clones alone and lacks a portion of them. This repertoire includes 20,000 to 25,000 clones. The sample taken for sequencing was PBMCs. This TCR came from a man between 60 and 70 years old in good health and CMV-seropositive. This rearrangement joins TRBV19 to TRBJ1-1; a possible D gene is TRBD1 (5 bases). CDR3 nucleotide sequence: TGTGCCAGTATGCCGGGGGAAACGAACACTGAAGCTTTCTTT. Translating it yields CASMPGETNTEAFF.